The clone carrying this TCR beta chain was counted between two and nine times. No antigen is known for it. The CDR3 contains 14 residues. The ends were cut back, 0 bases at V and 4 bases at J, with 9 bases in the middle. CDR1 is SGHVS, CDR2 FQNEAQ, per germline. TCRB transcripts that were expressed got sequenced, as all of the isolated RNA had been reverse transcribed. Measured with immunoSEQ multiplex PCR; TCRdb has only the in-frame clones, and not every one. Here the sample spans over 100,000 clones, under 40% being singletons. The sample originates from a study of beta chain features in type 1 diabetes. Sampling consisted of one heparinised blood draw per donor, averaging about 116 mL. Regarding the study as a whole: The study found that naive, central memory and Treg TCRB repertoires appeared more similar in patients than in healthy donors. The question of HLA type influencing TCRB rearrangement was one that remained unresolved here.

This chain uses TRBV7-8 with TRBJ1-2, with D perhaps matching TRBD1 (6 bases). Sequenced material: stem cell memory CD4+ T cells from blood. The TCR originated in a woman aged 18-29 years in good health. CDR3 sequence: CASSLAAGAYGYTF. The CDR3 DNA reads TGTGCCAGCAGCTTAGCGGCAGGGGCCTATGGCTACACCTTC.